This TCR beta chain was profiled in a study of regulatory T cells in long-lasting Graves disease. V trimming: 2 bases; J trimming: 7 bases; junction bases outside the gene matches: 9. This CDR3 has 16 amino acids. CDR1 MNHNS and CDR2 SASEGT come from the germline V gene. This clonotype was counted at least ten times. The time point here: newly diagnosed GD, antithyroid drugs for less than 3 months. PBMC-extracted RNA yielded the TCR library. A roughly 8.3-milliliter sample of peripheral blood was drawn into EDTA tubes. Researchers made TCR beta libraries by using iRepertoire HTBI primers and running Arm-PCR on CDR3 regions. One entry per CDR3 protein, called by TCRdb with MiXCR from the multiplex PCR reads. Among a few hundred thousand distinct CDR3 sequences listed, around 16% were seen once. This same sample was also part of a study on T cells in Graves' hyperthyroidism and ophthalmopathy.

This material consisted of peripheral blood mononuclear cells (PBMCs), taken at new diagnosis, from a patient treated with antithyroid drugs. The TCR sequence derives from a woman aged 40-49 years with Graves disease. V usage is TRBV6-1 and J usage is TRBJ2-2, with 8 bases lining up with TRBD1. The CDR3 sequence: CASSEWAGGVGGELFF. Written as DNA, the CDR3 is TGTGCCAGCAGTGAATGGGCAGGGGGCGTCGGCGGGGAGCTGTTTTTT.